Only a few counts were recorded for the clone carrying this T cell receptor beta chain. Its specificity is unknown. The source of the sample is a study of cytomegalovirus exposure and HLA in healthy donors. Regarding the study as a whole: Follow-up analysis later connected one missense variant in DCLRE1C with trimming of TCR beta V- and J-genes. Several of the most significant clusters were apparently associated with common viral pathogens in a later analysis.

PCR used 60 Vbeta primers and 13 Jbeta primers. The protocol was immunoSEQ multiplex PCR, while the TCRdb copy is restricted to in-frame clones and leaves out a portion. The sample contains 180,000 or so clones, roughly 87% of which appear only once. The germline CDR1 and CDR2 sequences are LNHDA and SQIVND (reference sequence). This CDR3 has 12 amino acids. The V end was cut by 3 bases, the J end by 8 bases, with 10 bases between. This TCR derives from a man aged 35-49 years in good health and CMV-seronegative. Sequenced sample: PBMCs. The rearrangement uses TRBV19 and TRBJ1-2; D is ambiguous. This CDR3 is CASSIHSGGYTF. The CDR3, as DNA: TGTGCCAGTAGTATCCACAGTGGCGGCTACACCTTC.